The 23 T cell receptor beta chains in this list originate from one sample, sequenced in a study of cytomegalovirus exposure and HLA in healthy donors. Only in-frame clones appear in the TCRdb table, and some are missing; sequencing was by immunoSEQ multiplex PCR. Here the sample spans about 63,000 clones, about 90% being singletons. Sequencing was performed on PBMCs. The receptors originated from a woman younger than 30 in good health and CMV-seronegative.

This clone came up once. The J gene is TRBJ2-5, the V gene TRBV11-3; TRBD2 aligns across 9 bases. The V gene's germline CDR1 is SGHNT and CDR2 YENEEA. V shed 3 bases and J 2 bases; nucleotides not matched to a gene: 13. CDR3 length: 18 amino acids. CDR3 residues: CASSFLAGAGGRQETQYF. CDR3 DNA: TGTGCCAGCAGCTTCCTCGCGGGGGCGGGGGGGCGACAAGAGACCCAGTACTTC. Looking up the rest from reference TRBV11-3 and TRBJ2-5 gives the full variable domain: EAGVVQSPRYKIIEKKQPVAFWCNPISGHNTLYWYLQNLGQGPELLIRYENEEAVDDSQLPKDRFSAERLKGVDSTLKIQPAELGDSAVYLCASSFLAGAGGRQETQYFGPGTRLLVL.

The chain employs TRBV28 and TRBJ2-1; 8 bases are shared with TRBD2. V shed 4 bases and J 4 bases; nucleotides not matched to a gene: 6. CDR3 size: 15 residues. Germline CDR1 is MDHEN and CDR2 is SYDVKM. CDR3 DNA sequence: TGTGCCAGCAGTTATGAACTAGCGGTGTACAATGAGCAGTTCTTC. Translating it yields CASSYELAVYNEQFF. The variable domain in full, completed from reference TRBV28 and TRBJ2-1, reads DVKVTQSSRYLVKRTGEKVFLECVQDMDHENMFWYRQDPGLGLRLIYFSYDVKMKEKGDIPEGYSVSREKKERFSLILESASTNQTSMYLCASSYELAVYNEQFFGPGTRLTVL.

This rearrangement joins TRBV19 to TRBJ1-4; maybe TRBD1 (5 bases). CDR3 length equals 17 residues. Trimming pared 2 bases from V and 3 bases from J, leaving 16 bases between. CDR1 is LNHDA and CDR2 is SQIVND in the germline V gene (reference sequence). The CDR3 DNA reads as TGTGCCAGTAGTATATTGGGCGGGGACGGCCCTAATGAAAAACTGTTTTTT. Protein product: CASSILGGDGPNEKLFF. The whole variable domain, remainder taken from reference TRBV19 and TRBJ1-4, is DGGITQSPKYLFRKEGQNVTLSCEQNLNHDAMYWYRQDPGQGLRLIYYSQIVNDFQKGDIAEGYSVSREKKESFPLTVTSAQKNPTAFYLCASSILGGDGPNEKLFFGSGTQLSVL.

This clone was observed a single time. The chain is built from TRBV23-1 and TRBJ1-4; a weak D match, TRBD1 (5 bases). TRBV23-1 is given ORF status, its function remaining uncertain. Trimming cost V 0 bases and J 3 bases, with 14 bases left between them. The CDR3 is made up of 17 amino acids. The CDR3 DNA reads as TGCGCCAGCAGTCAATCGATTCAGGGATCGGCTAATGAAAAACTGTTTTTT. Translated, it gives CASSQSIQGSANEKLFF.

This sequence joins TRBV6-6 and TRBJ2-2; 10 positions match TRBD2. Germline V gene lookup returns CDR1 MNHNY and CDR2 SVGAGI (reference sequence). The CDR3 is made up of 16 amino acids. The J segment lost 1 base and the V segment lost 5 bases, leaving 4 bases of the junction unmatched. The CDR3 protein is CASSRTSGENTGELFF. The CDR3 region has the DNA TGTGCCAGCAGTCGAACTAGCGGGGAGAACACCGGGGAGCTGTTTTTT.

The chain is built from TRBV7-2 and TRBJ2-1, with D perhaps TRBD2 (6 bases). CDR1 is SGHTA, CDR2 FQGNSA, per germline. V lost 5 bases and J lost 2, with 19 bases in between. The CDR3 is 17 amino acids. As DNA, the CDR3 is TGTGCCAGCAGCCCCCGGGGTGGTAGCGGCCCCTACAATGAGCAGTTCTTC. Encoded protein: CASSPRGGSGPYNEQFF. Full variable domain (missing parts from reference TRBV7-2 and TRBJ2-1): GAGVSQSPSNKVTEKGKDVELRCDPISGHTALYWYRQSLGQGLEFLIYFQGNSAPDKSGLPSDRFSAERTGGSVSTLTIQRTQQEDSAVYLCASSPRGGSGPYNEQFFGPGTRLTVL.

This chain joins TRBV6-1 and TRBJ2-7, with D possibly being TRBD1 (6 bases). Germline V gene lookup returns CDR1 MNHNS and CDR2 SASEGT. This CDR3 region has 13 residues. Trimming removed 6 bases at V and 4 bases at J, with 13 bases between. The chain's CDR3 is CASSRTALYEQYF. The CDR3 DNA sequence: TGTGCCAGCAGCAGGACAGCACTTTACGAGCAGTACTTC.

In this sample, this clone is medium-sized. The CDR3 DNA sequence: TGTGCCAGCAGTGACTCGCGGGGGGGCACAGATACGCAGTATTTT. Amino acids: CASSDSRGGTDTQYF. The J gene is TRBJ2-3, the V gene TRBV6-4; 8 bases are shared with TRBD2. The junction had 0 bases not matched to a gene; V was cut back by 0 bases and J by 1 base. The CDR3 has 15 amino acids. The germline gives CDR1 MRHNA, CDR2 SNTAGT.

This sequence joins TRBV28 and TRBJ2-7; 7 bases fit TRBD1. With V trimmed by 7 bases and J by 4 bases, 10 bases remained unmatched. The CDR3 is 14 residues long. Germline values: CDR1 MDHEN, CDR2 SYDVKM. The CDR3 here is CASTFGTATYEQYF. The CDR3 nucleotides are TGTGCCAGCACCTTCGGGACAGCGACTTACGAGCAGTACTTC.

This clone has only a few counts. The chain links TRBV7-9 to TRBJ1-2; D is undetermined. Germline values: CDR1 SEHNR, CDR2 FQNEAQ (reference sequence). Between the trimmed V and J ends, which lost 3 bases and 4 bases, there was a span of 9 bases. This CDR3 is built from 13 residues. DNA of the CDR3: TGTGCCAGCAGCTTCGGGGAGAGCTATGGCTACACCTTC. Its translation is CASSFGESYGYTF.

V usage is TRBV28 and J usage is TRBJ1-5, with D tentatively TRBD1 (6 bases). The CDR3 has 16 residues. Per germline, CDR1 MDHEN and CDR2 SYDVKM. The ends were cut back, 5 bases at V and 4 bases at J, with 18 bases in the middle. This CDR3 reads CASSKKTGSPNQPQHF. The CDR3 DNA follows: TGTGCCAGCAGTAAAAAGACAGGATCTCCAAATCAGCCCCAGCATTTT.

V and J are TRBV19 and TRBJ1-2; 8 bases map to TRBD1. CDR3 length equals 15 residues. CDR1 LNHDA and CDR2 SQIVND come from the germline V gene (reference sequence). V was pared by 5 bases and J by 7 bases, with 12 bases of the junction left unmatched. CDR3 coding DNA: TGTGCCAGTAGTTTCTCTCCCAGGGGGCACTCTGGCTACACCTTC. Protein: CASSFSPRGHSGYTF. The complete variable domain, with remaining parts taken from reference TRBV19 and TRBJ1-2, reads DGGITQSPKYLFRKEGQNVTLSCEQNLNHDAMYWYRQDPGQGLRLIYYSQIVNDFQKGDIAEGYSVSREKKESFPLTVTSAQKNPTAFYLCASSFSPRGHSGYTFGSGTRLTVV.

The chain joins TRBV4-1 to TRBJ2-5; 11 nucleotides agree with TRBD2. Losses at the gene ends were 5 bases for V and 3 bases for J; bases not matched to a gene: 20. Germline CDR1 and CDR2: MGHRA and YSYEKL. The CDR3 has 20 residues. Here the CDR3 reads CASSTPSGVAKLAGEETQYF. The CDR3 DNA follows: TGCGCCAGCAGCACTCCCTCGGGGGTCGCTAAACTAGCGGGGGAAGAGACCCAGTACTTC.

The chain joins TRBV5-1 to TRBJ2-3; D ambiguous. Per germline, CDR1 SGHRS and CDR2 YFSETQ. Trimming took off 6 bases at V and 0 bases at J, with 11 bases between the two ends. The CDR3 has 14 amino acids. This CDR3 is CASKVQVSTDTQYF. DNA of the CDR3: TGCGCCAGCAAAGTCCAGGTTAGCACAGATACGCAGTATTTT.

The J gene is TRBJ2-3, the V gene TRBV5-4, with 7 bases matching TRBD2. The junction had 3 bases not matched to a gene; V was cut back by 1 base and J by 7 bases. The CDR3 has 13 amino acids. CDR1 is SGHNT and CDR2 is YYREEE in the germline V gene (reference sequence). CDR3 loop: CASSLTSVHTQYF. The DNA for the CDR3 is TGTGCCAGCAGCTTGACTAGCGTGCATACGCAGTATTTT.

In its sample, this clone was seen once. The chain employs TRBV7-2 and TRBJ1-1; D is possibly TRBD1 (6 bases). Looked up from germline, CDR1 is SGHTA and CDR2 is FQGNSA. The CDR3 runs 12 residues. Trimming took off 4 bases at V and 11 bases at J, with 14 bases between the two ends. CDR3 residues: CASSSSTGIAFF. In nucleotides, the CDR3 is TGTGCCAGCAGCTCCAGTACAGGGATTGCTTTCTTT.

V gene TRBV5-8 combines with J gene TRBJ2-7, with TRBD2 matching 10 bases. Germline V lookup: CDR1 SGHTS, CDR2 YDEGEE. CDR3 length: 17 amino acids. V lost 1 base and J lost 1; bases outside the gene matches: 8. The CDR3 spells CASSLLLAGGRSYEQYF. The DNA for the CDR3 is TGTGCCAGCAGCTTGTTATTAGCGGGGGGCCGGTCCTACGAGCAGTACTTC.

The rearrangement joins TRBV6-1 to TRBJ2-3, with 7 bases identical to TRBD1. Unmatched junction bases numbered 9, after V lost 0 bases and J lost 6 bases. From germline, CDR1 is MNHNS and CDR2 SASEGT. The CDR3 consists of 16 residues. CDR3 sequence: CASSEAPDRSFDTQYF. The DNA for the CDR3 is TGTGCCAGCAGTGAAGCGCCGGACAGGTCCTTTGATACGCAGTATTTT.

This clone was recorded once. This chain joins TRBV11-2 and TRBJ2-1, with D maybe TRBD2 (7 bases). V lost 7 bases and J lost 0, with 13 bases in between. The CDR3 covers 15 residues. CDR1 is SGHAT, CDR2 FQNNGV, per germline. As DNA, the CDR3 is TGTGCCAGCAAGGGGGGCGGGAGCTCCTACAATGAGCAGTTCTTC. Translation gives CASKGGGSSYNEQFF.

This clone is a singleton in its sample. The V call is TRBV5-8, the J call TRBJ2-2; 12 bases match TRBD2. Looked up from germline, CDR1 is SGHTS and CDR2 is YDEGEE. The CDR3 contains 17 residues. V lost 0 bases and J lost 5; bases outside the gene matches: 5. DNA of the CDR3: TGTGCCAGCAGCTTGGGCACTAGCGGGGGGCTGACCGGGGAGCTGTTTTTT. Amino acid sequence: CASSLGTSGGLTGELFF.

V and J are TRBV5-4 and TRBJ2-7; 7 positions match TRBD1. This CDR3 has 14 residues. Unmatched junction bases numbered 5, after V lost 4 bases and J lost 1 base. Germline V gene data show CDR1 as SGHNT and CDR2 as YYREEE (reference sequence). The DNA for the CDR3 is TGTGCCAGCAGCGTGGAGACAGGGTCCTACGAGCAGTACTTC. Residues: CASSVETGSYEQYF.

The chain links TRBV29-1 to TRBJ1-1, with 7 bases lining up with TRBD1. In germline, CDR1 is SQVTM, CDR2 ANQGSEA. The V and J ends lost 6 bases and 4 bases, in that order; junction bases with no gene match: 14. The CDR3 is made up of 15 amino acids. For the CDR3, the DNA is TGCAGCGTACAAGGGCCCCGACAGGGTTCCACTGAAGCTTTCTTT. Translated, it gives CSVQGPRQGSTEAFF.

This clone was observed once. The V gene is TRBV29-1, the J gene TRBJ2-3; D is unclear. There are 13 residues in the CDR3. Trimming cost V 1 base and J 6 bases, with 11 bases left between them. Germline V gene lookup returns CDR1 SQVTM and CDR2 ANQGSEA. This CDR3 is CSVEVASVDTQYF. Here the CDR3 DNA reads TGCAGCGTTGAAGTGGCCAGCGTGGATACGCAGTATTTT.